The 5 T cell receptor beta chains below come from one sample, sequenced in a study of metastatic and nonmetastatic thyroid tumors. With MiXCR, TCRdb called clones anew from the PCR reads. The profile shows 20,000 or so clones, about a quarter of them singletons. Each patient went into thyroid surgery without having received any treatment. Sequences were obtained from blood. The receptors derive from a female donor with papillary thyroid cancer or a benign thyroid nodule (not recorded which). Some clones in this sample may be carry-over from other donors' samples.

This CDR3 is CSAVTSGMIYEQFF. The CDR3 nucleotides are TGCAGTGCCGTGACTAGCGGGATGATCTATGAGCAGTTCTTC. This chain joins TRBV20-1 and TRBJ2-1, with TRBD2 identical over 11 bases. V dropped 6 bases and J dropped 8; count of bases not matched to a gene: 9. CDR3 length: 14 residues. CDR1 is DFQATT and CDR2 is SNEGSKA in the germline V gene (reference sequence).

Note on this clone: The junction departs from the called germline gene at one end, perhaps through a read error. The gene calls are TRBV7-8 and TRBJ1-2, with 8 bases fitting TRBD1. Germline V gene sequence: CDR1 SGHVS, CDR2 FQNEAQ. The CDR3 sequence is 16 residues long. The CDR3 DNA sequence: TGTGCCAGCAGCCAAGGACAGGGACACCCTAACTATGGCCACACCTTC. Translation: CASSQGQGHPNYGHTF.

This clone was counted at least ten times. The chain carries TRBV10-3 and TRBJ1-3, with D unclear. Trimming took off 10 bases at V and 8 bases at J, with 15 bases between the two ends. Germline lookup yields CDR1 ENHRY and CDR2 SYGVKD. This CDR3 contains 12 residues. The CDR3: CATAAYSDTIYF. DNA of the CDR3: TGTGCCACCGCTGCATATTCGGACACCATATATTTT.

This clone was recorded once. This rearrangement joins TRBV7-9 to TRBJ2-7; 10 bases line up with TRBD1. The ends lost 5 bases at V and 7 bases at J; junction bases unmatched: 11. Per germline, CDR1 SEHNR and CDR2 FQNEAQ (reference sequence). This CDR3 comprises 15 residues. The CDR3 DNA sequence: TGTGCCAGCAGCCATACCTGGACAGGGGGTAGGGAGCAGTACTTC. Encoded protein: CASSHTWTGGREQYF. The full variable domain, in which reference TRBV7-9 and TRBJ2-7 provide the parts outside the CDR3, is DTGVSQNPRHKITKRGQNVTFRCDPISEHNRLYWYRQTLGQGPEFLTYFQNEAQLEKSRLLSDRFSAERPKGSFSTLEIQRTEQGDSAMYLCASSHTWTGGREQYFGPGTRLTVT.

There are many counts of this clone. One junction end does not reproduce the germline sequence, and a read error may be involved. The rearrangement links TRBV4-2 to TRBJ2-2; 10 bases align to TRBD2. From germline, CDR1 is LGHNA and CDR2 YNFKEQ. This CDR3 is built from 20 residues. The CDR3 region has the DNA TGTGCCAGCAGCCTCCTTGCCGGGACTAGCGCCAAACCGAACACTGGGGAGCTGTTTTTT. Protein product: CASSLLAGTSAKPNTGELFF.